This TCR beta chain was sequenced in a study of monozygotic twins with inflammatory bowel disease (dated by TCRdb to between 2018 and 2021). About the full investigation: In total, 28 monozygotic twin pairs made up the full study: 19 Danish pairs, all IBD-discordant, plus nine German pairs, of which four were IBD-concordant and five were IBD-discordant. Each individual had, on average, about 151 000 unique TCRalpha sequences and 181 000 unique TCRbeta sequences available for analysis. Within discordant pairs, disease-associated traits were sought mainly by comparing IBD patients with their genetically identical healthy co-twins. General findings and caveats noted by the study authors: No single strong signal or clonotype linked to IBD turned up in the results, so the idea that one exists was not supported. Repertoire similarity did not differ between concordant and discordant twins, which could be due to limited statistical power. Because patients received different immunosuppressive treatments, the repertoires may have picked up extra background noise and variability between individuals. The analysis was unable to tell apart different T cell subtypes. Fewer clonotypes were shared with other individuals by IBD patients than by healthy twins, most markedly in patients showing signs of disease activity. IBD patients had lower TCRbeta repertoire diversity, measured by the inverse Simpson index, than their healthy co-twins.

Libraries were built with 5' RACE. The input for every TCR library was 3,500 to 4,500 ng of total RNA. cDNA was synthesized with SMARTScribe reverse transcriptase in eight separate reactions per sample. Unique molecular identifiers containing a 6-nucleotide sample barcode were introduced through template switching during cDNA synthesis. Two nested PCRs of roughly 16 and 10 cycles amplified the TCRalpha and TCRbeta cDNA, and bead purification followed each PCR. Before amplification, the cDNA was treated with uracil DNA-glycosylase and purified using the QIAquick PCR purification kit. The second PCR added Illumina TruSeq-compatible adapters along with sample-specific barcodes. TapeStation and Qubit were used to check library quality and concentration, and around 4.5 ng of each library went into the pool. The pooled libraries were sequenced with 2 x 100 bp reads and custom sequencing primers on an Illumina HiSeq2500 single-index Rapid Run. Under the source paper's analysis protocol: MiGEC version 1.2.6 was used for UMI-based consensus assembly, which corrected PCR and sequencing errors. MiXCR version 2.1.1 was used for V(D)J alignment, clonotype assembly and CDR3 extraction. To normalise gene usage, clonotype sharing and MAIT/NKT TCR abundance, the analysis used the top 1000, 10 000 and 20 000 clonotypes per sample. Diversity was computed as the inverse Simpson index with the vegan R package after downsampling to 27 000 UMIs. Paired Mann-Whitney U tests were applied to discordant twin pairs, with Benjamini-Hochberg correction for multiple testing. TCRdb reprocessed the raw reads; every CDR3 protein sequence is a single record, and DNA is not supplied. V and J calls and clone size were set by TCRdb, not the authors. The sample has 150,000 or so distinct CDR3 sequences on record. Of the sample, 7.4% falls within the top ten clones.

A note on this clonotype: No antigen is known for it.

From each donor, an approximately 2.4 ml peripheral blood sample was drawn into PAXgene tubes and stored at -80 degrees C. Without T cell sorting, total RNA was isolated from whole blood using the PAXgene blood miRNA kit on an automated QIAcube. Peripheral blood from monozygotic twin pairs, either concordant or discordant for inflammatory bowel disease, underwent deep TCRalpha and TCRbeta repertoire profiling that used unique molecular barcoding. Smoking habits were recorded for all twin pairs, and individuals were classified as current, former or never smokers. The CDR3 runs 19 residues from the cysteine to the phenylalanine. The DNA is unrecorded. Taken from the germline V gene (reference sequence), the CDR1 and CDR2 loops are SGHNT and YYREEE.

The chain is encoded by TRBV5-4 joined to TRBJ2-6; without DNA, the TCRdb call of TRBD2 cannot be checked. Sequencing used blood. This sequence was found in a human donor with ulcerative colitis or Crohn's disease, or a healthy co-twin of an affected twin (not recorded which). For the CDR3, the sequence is CASSSTGTSSYDWANVLTF.